A single sample gave rise to the 21 T cell receptor beta chains below, sequenced in a study of T cell responses to AZD1222 COVID-19 vaccine. Produced via immunoSEQ multiplex PCR; TCRdb's table is partial and in-frame only. The profile shows 56,000 or so clones, more than 75% of them singletons. This specimen consisted of peripheral blood, obtained 28 days after the second AZD1222 dose. The receptors originated from an adult who received the AZD1222 COVID-19 vaccine.

V and J are TRBV7-9 and TRBJ2-5, with no clear D. In germline, CDR1 is SEHNR, CDR2 FQNEAQ (reference sequence). V was trimmed by 3 bases and J by 7 bases, leaving 9 bases between them. The CDR3 runs to 12 residues. CDR3 DNA sequence: TGTGCCAGCAGCTTCACGGAAGGGACCCAGTACTTC. This gives the protein CASSFTEGTQYF. Combining the CDR3 with reference TRBV7-9 and TRBJ2-5 gives the whole variable domain DTGVSQNPRHKITKRGQNVTFRCDPISEHNRLYWYRQTLGQGPEFLTYFQNEAQLEKSRLLSDRFSAERPKGSFSTLEIQRTEQGDSAMYLCASSFTEGTQYFGPGTRLLVL.

CDR3 DNA sequence: TGTGCCAGCAGTCCTTGGTCCGGAAACACCATATATTTT. Its translation: CASSPWSGNTIYF. The rearrangement joins TRBV5-6 to TRBJ1-3, with D uncertain. CDR3 length equals 13 residues. The germline V and J ends were trimmed by 5 bases and 4 bases, with 10 bases remaining between them. The V gene's germline CDR1 is SGHDT and CDR2 YYEEEE. Drawing the rest from reference TRBV5-6 and TRBJ1-3, the complete variable domain is DAGVTQSPTHLIKTRGQQVTLRCSPKSGHDTVSWYQQALGQGPQFIFQYYEEEERQRGNFPDRFSGHQFPNYSSELNVNALLLGDSALYLCASSPWSGNTIYFGEGSWLTVV.

Only a few counts were recorded for this clone. This sample includes further DNA sequences coding for the same CDR3. The J gene is TRBJ2-2, the V gene TRBV28; possible D gene TRBD1, 5 bases. CDR1 and CDR2 from the germline V gene are MDHEN and SYDVKM. V was clipped by 3 bases and J by 7 bases, with 18 bases between them. The CDR3 totals 16 residues. DNA for the CDR3: TGTGCCAGCAGTTTGAGCTGGGGCGGACAAGTCGGGGAGCTGTTTTTT. It specifies CASSLSWGGQVGELFF.

The chain employs TRBV4-2 and TRBJ2-5, with 13 bases identical to TRBD2. Germline values: CDR1 LGHNA, CDR2 YNFKEQ. The J segment lost 2 bases and the V segment lost 1 base, leaving 4 bases of the junction unmatched. The CDR3 consists of 17 residues. This CDR3 is CASSQVGGLAGQETQYF. CDR3 nucleotides: TGTGCCAGCAGCCAAGTGGGGGGACTAGCGGGGCAAGAGACCCAGTACTTC.

The V and J genes are TRBV19 and TRBJ2-3; maybe TRBD1 (5 bases). This CDR3 has 13 amino acids. Trimming cost V 6 bases and J 5 bases, with 12 bases left between them. Germline V gene data show CDR1 as LNHDA and CDR2 as SQIVND (reference sequence). CDR3: CASSLREGDTQYF. Here the CDR3 DNA reads TGTGCCAGTAGCCTCAGGGAAGGAGATACGCAGTATTTT.

The chain uses TRBV24-1 and TRBJ2-3; TRBD2 is a possible D gene (5 bases). The CDR3 contains 13 residues. Germline V lookup: CDR1 KGHDR, CDR2 SFDVKD. V lost 3 bases, J lost 8 bases, and 11 bases lay in between. The CDR3 DNA is TGTGCCACCAGTGATGGGAGTCAGGTTACGCAGTATTTT. As protein: CATSDGSQVTQYF.

The chain has TRBV19 and TRBJ1-4, with 7 bases that match TRBD1. After removal of 5 bases from V and 3 bases from J, the junction contained 9 bases not matched to a gene. Germline V CDR1 and CDR2: LNHDA, SQIVND (reference sequence). The CDR3 length is 16 residues. CDR3 sequence (DNA): TGTGCCAGTAGTTCCTCGACAGGGCGCCCTAATGAAAAACTGTTTTTT. Translation gives CASSSSTGRPNEKLFF.

The chain employs TRBV6-4 and TRBJ2-7, with 16 bases that match TRBD2. The CDR3 contains 15 residues. The trim removed 7 bases at V and 6 bases at J, leaving 6 bases unmatched. CDR1 and CDR2 (germline): MRHNA, SNTAGT. The CDR3 DNA reads TGTGCCAGCACCGGGACTAGCGGGAGGGAAATCGAGCAGTACTTC. Its translation: CASTGTSGREIEQYF.

The chain joins TRBV5-4 to TRBJ2-5; TRBD1 aligns across 10 bases. Trimming took 0 bases from V and 6 from J; bases not matched to a gene: 5. CDR3 size: 15 residues. The germline V gene encodes CDR1 SGHNT and CDR2 YYREEE (reference sequence). CDR3 DNA sequence: TGTGCCAGCAGCTTGGGGGGACAGGGGAGTAAGACCCAGTACTTC. Protein product: CASSLGGQGSKTQYF.

This clone came up once. The chain combines TRBV11-2 with TRBJ2-2, with D unresolved. The CDR3 contains 13 residues. The V end was cut by 4 bases, the J end by 13 bases, with 16 bases between. Germline V gene lookup returns CDR1 SGHAT and CDR2 FQNNGV. The CDR3 DNA sequence: TGTGCCAGCAGCTCCTCGGGTATCCACGGGCTGTTTTTT. This translates into CASSSSGIHGLFF.

This clone was counted only a few times. The J gene is TRBJ1-5, the V gene TRBV6-2 or TRBV6-3, with 11 positions matching TRBD1. Germline V lookup: CDR1 MNHEY, CDR2 SVGEGT. The trim removed 5 bases at V and 7 bases at J, leaving 4 bases unmatched. The CDR3 covers 14 residues. Written as DNA, the CDR3 is TGTGCCAGCAGTGGGACAGGGGGAAGACAGCCCCAGCATTTT. Protein: CASSGTGGRQPQHF.

A few counts support this clone. V and J are TRBV4-1 and TRBJ1-3; D is unclear. The CDR3 totals 16 residues. CDR1 is MGHRA, CDR2 YSYEKL, per germline. Trimming cost V 6 bases and J 7 bases, with 22 bases left between them. CDR3 coding DNA: TGCGCCAGCAGTCCTCTTGACCTTTTTATCACCAACACCATATATTTT. This translates into CASSPLDLFITNTIYF.

The chain carries TRBV4-1 and TRBJ2-7; a weak D match, TRBD2 (6 bases). Trimming took 3 bases from V and 5 from J, leaving 14 bases between them. Germline CDR1 MGHRA, CDR2 YSYEKL. The CDR3 runs to 14 residues. As DNA, the CDR3 is TGCGCCAGCAGCCAGACACCGGGGGTGGACGAGCAGTACTTC. Its translation: CASSQTPGVDEQYF.

This chain uses TRBV19 with TRBJ2-6; D perhaps matches TRBD1 (7 bases). This CDR3 contains 17 residues. Germline-derived CDR1 and CDR2 are LNHDA and SQIVND (reference sequence). The V and J ends lost 8 bases and 4 bases respectively, with 21 bases between them. CDR3 protein: CASRSGRGVQGANVLTF. The CDR3 bases are TGTGCCAGTCGGTCGGGCAGGGGGGTTCAAGGGGCCAACGTCCTGACTTTC.

The J gene is TRBJ1-2, the V gene TRBV19, with D possibly matching TRBD1 (5 bases). CDR1 is LNHDA and CDR2 is SQIVND in the germline V gene (reference sequence). V lost 3 bases and J 2 bases, leaving 7 bases between the germline ends. CDR3 size: 13 residues. CDR3 in amino acids: CASSIAGNYGYTF. Here the CDR3 DNA reads TGTGCCAGTAGTATCGCAGGGAACTATGGCTACACCTTC.

The rearrangement links TRBV5-1 to TRBJ2-7; D could derive from TRBD1 or TRBD2 (5 bases each). CDR3 length: 15 residues. CDR1 is SGHRS and CDR2 is YFSETQ in the germline V gene. V was shortened by 5 bases and J by 6 bases, with 21 bases between the two germline ends. CDR3 nucleotide sequence: TGCGCCAGCAGTATACTTCCGGGCCACGGGGCCGAGCAGTACTTC. Protein: CASSILPGHGAEQYF.

V usage is TRBV5-5 and J usage is TRBJ1-5; possibly TRBD1 for D (5 bases). Trimming left V 4 bases short and J 5 bases short, with 13 bases between. The CDR3 is made up of 14 amino acids. CDR1 and CDR2 from the germline V gene are SGHKS and YYEKEE (reference sequence). CDR3 sequence reads: CASSARDGDQPQHF. CDR3 nucleotides: TGTGCCAGCAGCGCGAGGGACGGTGATCAGCCCCAGCATTTT.

The chain recombines TRBV5-1 with TRBJ2-6, with D hard to call. The length of the CDR3 is 12 residues. V was cut by 7 bases and J by 4 bases, with 6 bases left in between. Looked up from germline, CDR1 is SGHRS and CDR2 is YFSETQ. This chain's CDR3 is CASSHGANVLTF. Written as DNA, the CDR3 is TGCGCCAGCTCGCACGGGGCCAACGTCCTGACTTTC.

The gene calls are TRBV7-9 and TRBJ1-1; D is uncertain. Looked up from germline, CDR1 is SEHNR and CDR2 is FQNEAQ (reference sequence). V dropped 4 bases and J dropped 5 bases, with 11 bases sitting between them. The CDR3 is 13 amino acids. The chain's CDR3 is CASSSLVGTEAFF. CDR3 nucleotides: TGTGCCAGCAGCTCCCTCGTCGGGACTGAAGCTTTCTTT.

The J gene is TRBJ2-2, the V gene TRBV5-1, with D unclear. There are 13 residues in the CDR3. Germline-derived CDR1 and CDR2 are SGHRS and YFSETQ. With 2 bases removed from V and 4 bases from J, the gap between germline ends came to 6 bases. CDR3 sequence reads: CASSFPATGELFF. The CDR3 bases are TGCGCCAGCAGCTTCCCAGCCACCGGGGAGCTGTTTTTT.

This sequence joins TRBV5-4 and TRBJ1-6; 11 bases are shared with TRBD1. The CDR3 has 16 amino acids. CDR1 is SGHNT and CDR2 is YYREEE in the germline V gene (reference sequence). After removal of 4 bases from V and 10 bases from J, the junction contained 10 bases not matched to a gene. The CDR3, as DNA: TGTGCCAGCAGCGGGGAAGGACAGGGGGCCGGGTCACCCCTCCACTTT. Residues: CASSGEGQGAGSPLHF.